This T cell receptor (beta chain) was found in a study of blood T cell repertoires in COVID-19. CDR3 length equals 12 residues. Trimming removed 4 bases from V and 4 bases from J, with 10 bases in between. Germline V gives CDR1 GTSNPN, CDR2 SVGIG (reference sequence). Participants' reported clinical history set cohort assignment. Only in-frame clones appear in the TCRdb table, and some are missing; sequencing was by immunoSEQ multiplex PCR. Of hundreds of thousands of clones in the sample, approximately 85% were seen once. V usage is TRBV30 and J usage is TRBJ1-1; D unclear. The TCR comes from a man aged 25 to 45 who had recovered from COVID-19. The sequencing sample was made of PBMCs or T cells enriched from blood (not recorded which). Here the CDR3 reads CAWKGEFTEAFF. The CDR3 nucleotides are TGTGCCTGGAAGGGAGAGTTCACTGAAGCTTTCTTT.